Listed here are 12 T cell receptor beta chains from one sample, sequenced in a study of tumor-infiltrating lymphocytes in primary liver carcinoma (TCRdb year 2017). Without any cell sorting, total RNA and DNA were extracted together from around 20-30 mg of bulk tissue using the AllPrep DNA/RNA mini kit. For sequencing, an Illumina HiSeq 2500 was employed. Starting from 450 to 500 ng total RNA, TCRbeta-specific cDNA was produced by reverse transcription with a constant-region primer and ProtoScript II reverse transcriptase. Three nested multiplex PCR rounds, following a slightly modified ARM-PCR procedure, were used to build the TCRbeta libraries. Each of the first two PCR rounds ran for approximately 11 cycles and used multiplex TRBV1-TRBV30 forward primers together with a Cbeta reverse primer. TCRdb took the public reads, trimmed them with fastp at Q25, ran MiXCR for clone calling and kept in-frame beta chains. All rows with the same CDR3 protein become a single entry with the most common DNA and genes. This sample holds about 22,000 distinct CDR3 sequences; around 80% were observed only once. The ten largest clones take up roughly 36% of the sample.

The sequenced sample consisted of liver tumor tissue from sampling region 2. The cell subset or site label of this sample denotes: tumor region T2, inferior pole. Receptor source: a woman in her thirties with primary liver carcinoma and hepatitis B virus infection.

Concerning this clonotype: Sequence at one end of the junction differs from germline and may be a read error. V is TRBV6-5 and J is TRBJ2-7, with D possibly matching TRBD1 (6 bases). Germline-derived CDR1 and CDR2 are MNHEY and SVGAGI. This CDR3 has 15 residues. The CDR3 sequence is CPSSYKDSGSYEHYF. The CDR3 DNA follows: TGTCCCAGCAGTTACAAGGACAGCGGCTCCTACGAGCACTACTTC.

Note on this clonotype: A read error may produce the germline difference seen at one junction end. The chain has TRBV4-3 and TRBJ2-7; D possibly corresponds to TRBD2 (6 bases). This CDR3 comprises 18 residues. Germline CDR1 LGHNA, CDR2 YSLEER. The DNA of the CDR3 is TGCGTCAGCAGCCAAGCTGTGAGGCGGGGTCACATTAGCTACGAGCAGTACTTC. It translates to CVSSQAVRRGHISYEQYF.

To note about this clonotype: At one end, the junction sequence differs from germline, possibly due to a read error. J is TRBJ2-2 and V is TRBV6-1, with D perhaps TRBD1 or TRBD2 (6 bases each). The CDR3 is 19 residues long. Germline values: CDR1 MNHNS, CDR2 SASEGT. CDR3 DNA: TGTGCCAGCAGCGAAACCCTTCCCGGGGGCGCCGCGAACACCGAGGAGCTGTCTTTT. Translated: CASSETLPGGAANTEELSF.

As regards this clonotype: This may stem from a read error, because a much larger clone lies one nucleotide away. CDR3 DNA sequence: TGTGCCAGCAGCTTAATGGGGTCGGGGGAGACCCAGTACTTC. Translating gives CASSLMGSGETQYF. The rearrangement joins TRBV11-2 to TRBJ2-5, with D tentatively TRBD2 (5 bases). The germline V gene has CDR1 SGHAT and CDR2 FQNNGV. The V gene lost 2 bases and the J gene lost 5 bases, with 12 bases spanning the gap. The CDR3 consists of 14 residues. Looking up the rest from reference TRBV11-2 and TRBJ2-5 gives the full variable domain: EAGVAQSPRYKIIEKRQSVAFWCNPISGHATLYWYQQILGQGPKLLIQFQNNGVVDDSQLPKDRFSAERLKGVDSTLKIQPAKLEDSAVYLCASSLMGSGETQYFGPGTRLLVL.

In regard to this clonotype: The junction departs from germline at one end; a sequencing error may be responsible. The rearrangement joins TRBV6-5 to TRBJ2-2; TRBD1 might be the D (5 bases). The CDR3 totals 15 residues. The germline CDR1 and CDR2 sequences are MNHEY and SVGAGI. In nucleotides, the CDR3 is TGTGCCAGCAGTCCACGGTCAGGGTTCACCTGGGAGCTGTTTTTT. Encoded protein: CASSPRSGFTWELFF.

This clonotype was picked up a small number of times. V and J are TRBV7-8 and TRBJ2-5; 7 bases match TRBD1. The V gene end was trimmed by 2 bases and the J gene end by 2 bases; junction bases not matched to a gene: 11. In germline, CDR1 is SGHVS, CDR2 FQNEAQ. CDR3 size: 17 residues. The CDR3: CASSLLPLQGYQETQYF. CDR3 sequence (DNA): TGTGCCAGCAGCTTACTTCCATTACAGGGGTATCAAGAGACCCAGTACTTC.

The V gene is TRBV11-1, the J gene TRBJ2-1, with 10 bases matching TRBD2. Germline V gene sequence: CDR1 SGHAT, CDR2 FQDESV (reference sequence). The CDR3 contains 16 residues. V shed 4 bases and J 9 bases; nucleotides not matched to a gene: 12. The CDR3 nucleotides read TGTGCCAGCAGCTCCATCCGACTAGCGGGTGAGGGTGAGCAGTTCTTC. Amino acids: CASSSIRLAGEGEQFF.

With respect to this clonotype: Given the absence of the conserved phenylalanine or tryptophan at the CDR3 end, a read error is likely. The chain uses TRBV10-3 and TRBJ2-1, with D tentatively TRBD2 (5 bases). This CDR3 is 14 amino acids long. V dropped 5 bases and J dropped 8 bases, with 16 bases sitting between them. CDR1 ENHRY and CDR2 SYGVKD come from the germline V gene. CDR3 residues: CAISPTATRDEQFL. The CDR3, as DNA: TGTGCCATCAGTCCCACGGCGACGAGGGATGAGCAGTTCTTA.

The table lists this clonotype with a few counts. Sequence at one end of the junction differs from germline and may be a read error. The rearrangement links TRBV5-4 to TRBJ2-3, with D perhaps TRBD2 (6 bases). Germline CDR1 and CDR2: SGHNT and YYREEE (reference sequence). The CDR3 covers 12 residues. CDR3 amino acids: CASKSEGGTQCF. The CDR3 DNA is TGTGCCAGCAAAAGCGAGGGAGGTACGCAGTGTTTT.

In the case of this clonotype: The junction differs from germline at one of its ends, possibly a read error. The V call is TRBV6-2 or TRBV6-3, the J call TRBJ1-5, with TRBD1 as a possible D gene (6 bases). Germline loops: CDR1 MNHEY, CDR2 SVGEGT. CDR3 size: 13 residues. In DNA, the CDR3 is TGTGCCAGCAGTTACCGGGACAATCATCCTCAGCACTTT. Residues: CASSYRDNHPQHF.

With respect to this clonotype: One junction end disagrees with the germline gene, perhaps due to a read error. The chain couples TRBV6-5 to TRBJ2-2, with D possibly being TRBD1 (6 bases). This CDR3 is built from 16 residues. CDR1 MNHEY and CDR2 SVGAGI come from the germline V gene. Here the CDR3 reads CARSYLGHVNTGELFF. CDR3 DNA sequence: TGTGCCAGGAGTTACTTGGGACACGTGAACACCGGGGAGCTGTTTTTC.

In its sample, this clonotype was seen many times. At one boundary the junction diverges from the germline segment, which might be a read error. The CDR3 DNA reads TGTGCCAGCTGCGTAGATTCCGGGGAGCTGTTTTTT. It encodes CASCVDSGELFF. The rearrangement uses TRBV9 and TRBJ2-2; the D is unclear. In germline, CDR1 is SGDLS, CDR2 YYNGEE. There are 12 residues in the CDR3.